What follows are 6 T cell receptor beta chains derived from one specimen sequenced in a study of blood T cell repertoires in COVID-19. The assay was immunoSEQ multiplex PCR, and TCRdb's table has in-frame clones only and misses some. The table shows approximately 180,000 clones, with around four fifths occurring only once. What was sequenced was PBMCs or T cells enriched from blood (not recorded which). The receptor source for this set is a woman aged 50 to 65 who had recovered from COVID-19.

The chain recombines TRBV2 with TRBJ1-1, with D unclear. This CDR3 is 11 amino acids long. CDR1 is SNHLY, CDR2 FYNNEI, per germline. V was cut by 2 bases and J by 13 bases, with 11 bases left in between. CDR3 region: CASSENFGLFF. The DNA for the CDR3 is TGTGCCAGCAGTGAAAATTTCGGACTTTTCTTT.

The V and J genes are TRBV29-1 and TRBJ2-3, with D tentatively TRBD1 (5 bases). Trimming took 4 bases from V and 4 from J, leaving 9 bases between them. There are 12 residues in the CDR3. Per the germline V gene, CDR1 is SQVTM and CDR2 is ANQGSEA. CDR3 DNA sequence: TGCAGCGTTGTACAGGTCTCAGATACGCAGTATTTT. Protein sequence: CSVVQVSDTQYF.

The chain couples TRBV6-2 or TRBV6-3 to TRBJ2-7, with 13 positions matching TRBD2. This CDR3 spans 16 amino acids. The germline gives CDR1 MNHEY, CDR2 SVGEGT. V was pared by 6 bases and J by 3 bases, with 8 bases of the junction left unmatched. CDR3 protein: CASSSLGLAGDYEQYF. The CDR3 DNA reads TGTGCCAGCAGCTCCCTAGGACTAGCGGGAGACTACGAGCAGTACTTC.

The chain employs TRBV7-2 and TRBJ2-7; TRBD2 agrees at 7 bases. Germline V gene data show CDR1 as SGHTA and CDR2 as FQGNSA. The CDR3 sequence is 15 residues long. J gave up 2 bases and V 5 bases, and 9 bases lay outside the gene matches. The CDR3 DNA reads as TGTGCCAGCAGCCCTAGCCCCCTAGCGGCCTACGAGCAGTACTTC. Its translation: CASSPSPLAAYEQYF.

The V and J genes are TRBV19 and TRBJ1-2, with D hard to call. Looked up from germline, CDR1 is LNHDA and CDR2 is SQIVND (reference sequence). The CDR3 spans 14 residues. Trimming stripped 1 base from V and 2 bases from J, with 8 bases between. CDR3 in amino acids: CASSIGAGNYGYTF. CDR3 DNA: TGTGCCAGTAGTATAGGAGCGGGGAACTATGGCTACACCTTC. Looking up the rest from reference TRBV19 and TRBJ1-2 gives the full variable domain: DGGITQSPKYLFRKEGQNVTLSCEQNLNHDAMYWYRQDPGQGLRLIYYSQIVNDFQKGDIAEGYSVSREKKESFPLTVTSAQKNPTAFYLCASSIGAGNYGYTFGSGTRLTVV.

V and J are TRBV14 and TRBJ2-7, with 14 nucleotides matching TRBD2. There are 22 residues in the CDR3. CDR1 is SGHDN, CDR2 FVKESK, per germline. Germline trimming cut 0 bases from V and 0 bases from J; bases unmatched to any gene: 16. CDR3: CASSQEAYGRGTSGRYSYEQYF. CDR3 in DNA: TGTGCCAGCAGCCAAGAGGCTTACGGCAGGGGGACTAGCGGGAGATACTCCTACGAGCAGTACTTC.